This T cell receptor (beta chain) was documented in a study of blood T cell repertoires in COVID-19. Overall study: PBMCs, B-cell-depleted T cells, or T cells provided the cDNA or gDNA that made up the material.

V gave up 5 bases and J gave up 2 bases, with 10 bases separating them. The CDR3 contains 13 residues. Clinical history as reported by participants underpinned cohort assignment. Methods used by the authors: Reference gene primer amplification gave nucleated cell count estimates. Clones were read by immunoSEQ multiplex PCR, and TCRdb kept only the in-frame ones, dropping some. V and J calls plus clone size are reproduced from that table; the DNA served to infer D and trimming. The sample lists approximately 210,000 clones; approximately 80% were seen once. This clone was seen a handful of times. The rearrangement joins TRBV12-3 or TRBV12-4 to TRBJ2-7, with D possibly being TRBD1 (5 bases). The specimen was PBMCs or T cells enriched from blood (not recorded which). The origin of this receptor is a man aged 30 to 39 with acute COVID-19. The CDR3 loop reads CASSPQGPYEQYF. The CDR3 nucleotides read TGTGCCAGCAGTCCCCAGGGCCCCTACGAGCAGTACTTC.